The clone carrying this TCR beta chain was detected a few times. Its target is unknown. The sample comes from a study of blood T cells in healthy people across ages. Study overall: T cells yielded about one barcoded beta molecule per two cells through template switching.

A second PCR of roughly 7 to 11 cycles used a sample-barcoded 5' primer and a J-beta primer mix. Tags on each cDNA molecule came from a template-switch adaptor with 12 random nucleotides. From the 5' RACE reads, TCRdb called clonotypes with MiXCR, one entry per CDR3 protein. The sample shows approximately 880,000 distinct CDR3 sequences, roughly 52% of them seen only once. From germline, CDR1 is DFQATT and CDR2 SNEGSKA (reference sequence). The CDR3 covers 14 residues. Trimming left V 1 base short and J 5 bases short, with 12 bases between. Findings of the study overall: TCR beta diversity, measured per million T cells, fell in a roughly linear way with age.

V is TRBV20-1 and J is TRBJ2-1; D may be TRBD2 (5 bases). What was sequenced was blood. This receptor was identified in a man aged 30-40 years in good health. CDR3 region: CSARARGSNNEQFF. The CDR3 bases are TGCAGTGCTAGAGCAAGAGGGAGTAACAATGAGCAGTTCTTC.